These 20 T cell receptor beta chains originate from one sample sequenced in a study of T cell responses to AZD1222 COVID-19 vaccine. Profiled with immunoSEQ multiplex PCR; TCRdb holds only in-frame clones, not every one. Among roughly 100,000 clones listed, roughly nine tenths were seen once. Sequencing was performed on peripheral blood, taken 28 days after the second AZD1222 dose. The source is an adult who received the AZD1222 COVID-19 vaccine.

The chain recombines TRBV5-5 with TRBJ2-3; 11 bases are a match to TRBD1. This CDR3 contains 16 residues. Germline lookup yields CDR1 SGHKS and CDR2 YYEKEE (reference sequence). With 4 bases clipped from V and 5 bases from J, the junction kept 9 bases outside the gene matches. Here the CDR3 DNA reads TGTGCCAGCAGCCTGATTGGGGACAGGGGGGGAGATACGCAGTATTTT. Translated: CASSLIGDRGGDTQYF. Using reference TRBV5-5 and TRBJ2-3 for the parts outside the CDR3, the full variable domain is DAGVTQSPTHLIKTRGQQVTLRCSPISGHKSVSWYQQVLGQGPQFIFQYYEKEERGRGNFPDRFSARQFPNYSSELNVNALLLGDSALYLCASSLIGDRGGDTQYFGPGTRLTVL.

The CDR3 DNA sequence: TGTGCCAGCACCCGGACAGGGGGCGCCGGGACCGGGGAGCTGTTTTTT. This translates into CASTRTGGAGTGELFF. The chain is built from TRBV7-9 and TRBJ2-2; 11 bases fit TRBD1. The CDR3 has 16 residues. Looked up from germline, CDR1 is SEHNR and CDR2 is FQNEAQ (reference sequence). The V gene end was trimmed by 7 bases and the J gene end by 5 bases; junction bases not matched to a gene: 9.

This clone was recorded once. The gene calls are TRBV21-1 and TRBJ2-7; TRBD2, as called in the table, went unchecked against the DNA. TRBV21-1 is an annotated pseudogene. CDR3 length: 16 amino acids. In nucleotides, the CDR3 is TGTGCCACCAGCAAACGGGGGGGCGGGCCCGGGTACGAGCAGTACTTC. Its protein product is CATSKRGGGPGYEQYF.

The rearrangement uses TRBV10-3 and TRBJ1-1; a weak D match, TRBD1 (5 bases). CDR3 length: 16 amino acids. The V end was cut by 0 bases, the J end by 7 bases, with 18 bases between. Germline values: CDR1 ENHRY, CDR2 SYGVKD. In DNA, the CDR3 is TGTGCCATCAGTGAGTCGACTCGGGGGGGTTGGGTTGAAGCTTTCTTT. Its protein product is CAISESTRGGWVEAFF.

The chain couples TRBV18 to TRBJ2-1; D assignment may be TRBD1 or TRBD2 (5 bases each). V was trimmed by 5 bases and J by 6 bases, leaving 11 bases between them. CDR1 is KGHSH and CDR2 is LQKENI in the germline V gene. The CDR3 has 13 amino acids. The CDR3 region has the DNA TGTGCCAGCTCAGAGGGACGGTTCAATGAGCAGTTCTTC. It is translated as CASSEGRFNEQFF. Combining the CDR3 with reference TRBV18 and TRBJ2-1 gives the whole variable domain NAGVMQNPRHLVRRRGQEARLRCSPMKGHSHVYWYRQLPEEGLKFMVYLQKENIIDESGMPKERFSAEFPKEGPSILRIQQVVRGDSAAYFCASSEGRFNEQFFGPGTRLTVL.

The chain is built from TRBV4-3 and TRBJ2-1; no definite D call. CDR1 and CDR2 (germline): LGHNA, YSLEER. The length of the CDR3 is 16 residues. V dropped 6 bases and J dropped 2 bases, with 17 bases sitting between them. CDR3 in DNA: TGCGCCAGCAGTATAGGCCAGGATTCTCCCTACAATGAGCAGTTCTTC. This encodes CASSIGQDSPYNEQFF.

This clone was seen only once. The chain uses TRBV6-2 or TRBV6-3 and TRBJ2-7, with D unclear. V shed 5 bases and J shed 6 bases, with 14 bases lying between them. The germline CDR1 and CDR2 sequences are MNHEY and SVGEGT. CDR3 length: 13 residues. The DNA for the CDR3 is TGTGCCAGCAGTCTCACTGGCGGTTCCGAGCAGTACTTC. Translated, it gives CASSLTGGSEQYF.

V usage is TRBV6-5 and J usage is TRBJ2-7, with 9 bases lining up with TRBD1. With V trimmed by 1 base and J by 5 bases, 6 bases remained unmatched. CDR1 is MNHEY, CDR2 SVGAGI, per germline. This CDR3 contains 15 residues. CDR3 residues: CASSYYRGLVDEQYF. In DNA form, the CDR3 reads TGTGCCAGCAGTTACTACAGGGGGCTGGTCGACGAGCAGTACTTC.

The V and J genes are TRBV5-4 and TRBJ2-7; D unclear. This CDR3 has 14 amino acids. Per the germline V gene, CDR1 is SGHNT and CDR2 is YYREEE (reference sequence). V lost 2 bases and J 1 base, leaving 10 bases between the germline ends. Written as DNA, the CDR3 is TGTGCCAGCAGCTTTAACACCCTATCCTACGAGCAGTACTTC. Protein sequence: CASSFNTLSYEQYF.

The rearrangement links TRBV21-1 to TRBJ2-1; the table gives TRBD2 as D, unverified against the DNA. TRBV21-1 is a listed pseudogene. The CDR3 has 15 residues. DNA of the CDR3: TGTGCCAGCAGCAACCCTAGCGGAATTTACAATGAGCAGTTCTTC. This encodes CASSNPSGIYNEQFF.

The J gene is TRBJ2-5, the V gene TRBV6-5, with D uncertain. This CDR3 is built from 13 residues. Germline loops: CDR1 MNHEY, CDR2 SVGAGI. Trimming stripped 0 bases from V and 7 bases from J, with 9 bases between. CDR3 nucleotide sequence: TGTGCCAGCAGTTACTCCAAGGGCCGGACCCAGTACTTC. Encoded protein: CASSYSKGRTQYF.

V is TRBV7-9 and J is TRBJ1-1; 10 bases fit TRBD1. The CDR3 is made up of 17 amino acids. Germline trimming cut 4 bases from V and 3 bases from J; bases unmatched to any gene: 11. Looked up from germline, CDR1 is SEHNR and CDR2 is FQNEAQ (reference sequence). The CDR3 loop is CASSSTDRGLWDTEAFF. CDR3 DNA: TGTGCCAGCAGCTCAACAGACAGGGGGCTGTGGGACACTGAAGCTTTCTTT. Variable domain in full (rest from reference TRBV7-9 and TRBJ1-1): DTGVSQNPRHKITKRGQNVTFRCDPISEHNRLYWYRQTLGQGPEFLTYFQNEAQLEKSRLLSDRFSAERPKGSFSTLEIQRTEQGDSAMYLCASSSTDRGLWDTEAFFGQGTRLTVV.

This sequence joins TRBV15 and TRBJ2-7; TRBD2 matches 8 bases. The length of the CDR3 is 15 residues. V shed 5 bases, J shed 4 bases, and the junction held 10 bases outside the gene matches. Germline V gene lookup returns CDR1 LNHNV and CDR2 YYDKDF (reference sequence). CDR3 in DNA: TGTGCCACCAGCCCGGGGGGGGCAGGGGAGTACGAGCAGTACTTC. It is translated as CATSPGGAGEYEQYF.

The CDR3 bases are TGTGCCAGCAGCGTAACCCCGGGCACTGAAGCTTTCTTT. Residues: CASSVTPGTEAFF. The genes are TRBV9 and TRBJ1-1; D not certain. Germline assignment: CDR1 SGDLS and CDR2 YYNGEE. The CDR3 sequence is 13 residues long. V lost 1 base, J lost 4 bases, and 8 bases lay in between.

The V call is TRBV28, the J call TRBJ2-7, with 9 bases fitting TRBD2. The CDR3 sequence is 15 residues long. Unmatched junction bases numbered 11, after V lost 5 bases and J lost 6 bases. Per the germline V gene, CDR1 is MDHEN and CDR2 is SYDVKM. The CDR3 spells CASSVIIAGAGEQYF. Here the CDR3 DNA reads TGTGCCAGCAGTGTAATTATAGCGGGAGCGGGCGAGCAGTACTTC.

The CDR3 sequence: CASSLGVGRPQHF. The CDR3 bases are TGTGCCAGCAGTTTAGGAGTTGGGCGGCCCCAGCATTTT. This chain connects TRBV27 to TRBJ1-5, with D uncertain. V was cut by 2 bases and J by 9 bases, with 11 bases left in between. CDR3 length: 13 residues. The germline gives CDR1 MNHEY, CDR2 SMNVEV (reference sequence).

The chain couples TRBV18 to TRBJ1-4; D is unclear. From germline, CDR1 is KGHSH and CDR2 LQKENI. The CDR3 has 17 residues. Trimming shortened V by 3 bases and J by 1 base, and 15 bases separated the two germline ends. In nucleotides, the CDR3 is TGTGCCAGCTCACCCCCAAAAGGCGGGGTAACTAATGAAAAACTGTTTTTT. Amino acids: CASSPPKGGVTNEKLFF.

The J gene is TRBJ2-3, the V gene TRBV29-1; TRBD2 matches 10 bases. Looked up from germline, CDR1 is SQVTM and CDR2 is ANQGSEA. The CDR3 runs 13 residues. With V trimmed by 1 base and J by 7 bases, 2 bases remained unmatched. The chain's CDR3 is CSVEASGRYTQYF. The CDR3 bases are TGCAGCGTTGAAGCTAGCGGGAGATATACGCAGTATTTT.

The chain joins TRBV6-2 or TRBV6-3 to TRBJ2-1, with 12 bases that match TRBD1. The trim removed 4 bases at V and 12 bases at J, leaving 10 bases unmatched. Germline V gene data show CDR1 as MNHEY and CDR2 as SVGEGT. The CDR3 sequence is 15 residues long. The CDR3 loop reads CASSFPGQGALAQFF. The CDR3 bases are TGTGCCAGCAGTTTTCCGGGACAGGGGGCTTTGGCGCAGTTCTTC.

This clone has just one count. The CDR3: CASSPTGYNEQYF. The DNA for the CDR3 is TGTGCCAGCAGCCCCACGGGTTACAACGAGCAGTACTTC. The chain has TRBV3-1 (or the pseudogene TRBV3-2) and TRBJ2-7; D gene unclear. The CDR3 has 13 amino acids. V was pared by 4 bases and J by 5 bases, with 12 bases between. Germline CDR1 reads LGHDT; CDR2 reads YNNKEL (reference sequence).